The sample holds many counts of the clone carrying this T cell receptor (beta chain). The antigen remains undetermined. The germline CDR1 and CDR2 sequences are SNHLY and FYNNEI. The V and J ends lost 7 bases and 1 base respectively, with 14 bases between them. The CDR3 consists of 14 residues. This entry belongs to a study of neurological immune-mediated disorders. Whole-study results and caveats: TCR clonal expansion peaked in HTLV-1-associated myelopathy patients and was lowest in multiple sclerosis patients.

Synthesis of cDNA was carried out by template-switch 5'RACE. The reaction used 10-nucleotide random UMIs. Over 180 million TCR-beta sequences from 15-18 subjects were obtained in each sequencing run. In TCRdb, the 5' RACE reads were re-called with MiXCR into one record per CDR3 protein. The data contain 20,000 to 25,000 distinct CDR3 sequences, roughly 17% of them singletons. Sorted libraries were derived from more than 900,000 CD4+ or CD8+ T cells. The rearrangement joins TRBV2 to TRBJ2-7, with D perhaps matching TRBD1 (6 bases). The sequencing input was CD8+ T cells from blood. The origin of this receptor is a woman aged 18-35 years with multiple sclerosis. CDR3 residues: CASTVGTRSYEQYF. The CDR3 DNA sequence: TGTGCCAGCACCGTGGGGACAAGATCCTACGAGCAGTACTTC.